This T cell receptor (beta chain) stems from a study of technical replicates of blood from a few donors. Sequenced by immunoSEQ multiplex PCR; TCRdb stores in-frame clones only, minus some. The sample has some 80,000 clones; more than 80% are singletons. The CDR3 spans 13 residues. V was shortened by 0 bases and J by 4 bases, with 6 bases between the two germline ends. Germline V gives CDR1 SGHNT, CDR2 YYREEE (reference sequence). The specimen was PBMCs. The chain has TRBV5-4 and TRBJ2-3; weak D call: TRBD2 (6 bases). The sequence came from a human donor in good health. Some clones in this sample may be carry-over from other donors' samples. The DNA for the CDR3 is TGTGCCAGCAGCTTGGGGGAGGCAGATACGCAGTATTTT. It translates to CASSLGEADTQYF. The full variable domain, its missing parts supplied by reference TRBV5-4 and TRBJ2-3, is ETGVTQSPTHLIKTRGQQVTLRCSSQSGHNTVSWYQQALGQGPQFIFQYYREEENGRGNFPPRFSGLQFPNYSSELNVNALELDDSALYLCASSLGEADTQYFGPGTRLTVL.